One and the same sample provided the 23 T cell receptor beta chains below, sequenced in a study of blood T cell repertoires in COVID-19. TCRdb's copy holds only in-frame clones and misses some; the assay was immunoSEQ multiplex PCR. There are under 250,000 clones in the sample; roughly 90% occur only once, and about 2.5% lies in the top ten. The sequenced material came from peripheral blood. The receptors derive from a woman aged 55-70 years with acute or convalescent COVID-19.

This sequence joins TRBV18 and TRBJ2-5; possible D gene TRBD2, 5 bases. The germline V and J ends were trimmed by 2 bases and 5 bases, with 15 bases remaining between them. The length of the CDR3 is 15 residues. Germline V gene data show CDR1 as KGHSH and CDR2 as LQKENI. The DNA of the CDR3 is TGTGCCAGCTCACCAGGTATAGGGAGCGGTGAGACCCAGTACTTC. Its translation is CASSPGIGSGETQYF.

V gene TRBV9 combines with J gene TRBJ2-7; weak D call: TRBD1 (5 bases). There are 14 residues in the CDR3. V was trimmed by 0 bases and J by 4 bases, leaving 11 bases between them. Germline V gene data show CDR1 as SGDLS and CDR2 as YYNGEE. The CDR3 region is CASSVDQGRYEQYF. As DNA, the CDR3 is TGTGCCAGCAGCGTAGACCAGGGCAGGTACGAGCAGTACTTC.

This clone was seen just once. The chain has TRBV24-1 and TRBJ2-2, with D perhaps TRBD2 (6 bases). The CDR3 is 16 residues long. Trimming cost V 4 bases and J 1 base, with 12 bases left between them. The V gene's germline CDR1 is KGHDR and CDR2 SFDVKD. The CDR3 bases are TGTGCCACCAGTGAAGGGAGGACCAGGAACACCGGGGAGCTGTTTTTT. Its translation: CATSEGRTRNTGELFF.

The CDR3 DNA is TGTGCCAGTAAGAAAGAGGGGGCGTTGGGCACCGGGGAGCTGTTTTTT. Translated, it gives CASKKEGALGTGELFF. The rearrangement joins TRBV19 to TRBJ2-2; 7 bases fit TRBD1. CDR1 and CDR2 (germline): LNHDA, SQIVND (reference sequence). V shed 7 bases, J shed 4 bases, and the junction held 12 bases outside the gene matches. The CDR3 has 16 residues.

This clone was seen a single time. The chain uses TRBV4-2 and TRBJ1-1, with D tentatively TRBD1 (6 bases). Germline lookup yields CDR1 LGHNA and CDR2 YNFKEQ. This CDR3 is built from 13 residues. V lost 0 bases and J 11 bases, leaving 13 bases between the germline ends. The CDR3 reads CASSQDRGRPAFF. The CDR3 DNA is TGTGCCAGCAGCCAAGACAGGGGAAGGCCGGCTTTCTTT.

V is TRBV19 and J is TRBJ2-7, with a tentative D call TRBD1 (5 bases). The V end was cut by 3 bases, the J end by 5 bases, with 11 bases between. Per the germline V gene, CDR1 is LNHDA and CDR2 is SQIVND (reference sequence). This CDR3 is 13 amino acids long. DNA of the CDR3: TGTGCCAGTAGTATTTCCAGGGCGGACGAGCAGTACTTC. As protein: CASSISRADEQYF.

The chain is built from TRBV19 and TRBJ2-7; D is perhaps TRBD2 (6 bases). This CDR3 is built from 14 residues. V lost 0 bases and J 1 base, leaving 7 bases between the germline ends. Germline V gives CDR1 LNHDA, CDR2 SQIVND (reference sequence). CDR3 region: CASSIELASYEQYF. CDR3 DNA: TGTGCCAGTAGTATAGAACTAGCTTCCTACGAGCAGTACTTC.

V usage is TRBV30 and J usage is TRBJ1-5; tentatively, D is TRBD1 (5 bases). The V gene lost 0 bases and the J gene lost 4 bases, with 10 bases spanning the gap. Per the germline V gene, CDR1 is GTSNPN and CDR2 is SVGIG (reference sequence). The CDR3 is 14 amino acids. For the CDR3, the DNA is TGTGCCTGGAGTGTTAGGGGCCTTAATCAGCCCCAGCATTTT. Its translation: CAWSVRGLNQPQHF.

The V and J genes are TRBV6-2 or TRBV6-3 and TRBJ1-5; perhaps TRBD1 as D (5 bases). This CDR3 has 15 amino acids. In germline, CDR1 is MNHEY, CDR2 SVGEGT. The germline V and J ends were trimmed by 0 bases and 6 bases, with 12 bases remaining between them. CDR3: CASSYSGRAAQPQHF. Here the CDR3 DNA reads TGTGCCAGCAGTTACTCTGGCAGGGCGGCTCAGCCCCAGCATTTT.

The rearrangement links TRBV11-3 to TRBJ1-2, with 7 bases matching TRBD1. Trimming removed 0 bases from V and 7 bases from J; junction bases left unmatched: 2. Germline CDR1 is SGHNT and CDR2 is YENEEA. This CDR3 has 13 residues. The CDR3 loop is CASSLEGGSGYTF. CDR3 nucleotides: TGTGCCAGCAGCTTAGAAGGGGGCAGTGGCTACACCTTC.

The chain couples TRBV28 to TRBJ2-1; no definite D call. The CDR3 contains 14 residues. The germline V gene has CDR1 MDHEN and CDR2 SYDVKM. Trimming cost V 10 bases and J 0 bases, with 13 bases left between them. This chain's CDR3 is CATHGASSYNEQFF. The CDR3, as DNA: TGTGCCACCCACGGAGCGAGCTCCTACAATGAGCAGTTCTTC.

This sequence joins TRBV6-9 and TRBJ2-1; 9 bases agree with TRBD1. CDR1 is MNHGY, CDR2 SVAAGI, per germline. The CDR3 is made up of 15 amino acids. V shed 6 bases, J shed 5 bases, and the junction held 8 bases outside the gene matches. In DNA form, the CDR3 reads TGTGCCAGCAGACGACCGGGACAGGGTAACAATGAGCAGTTCTTC. It specifies CASRRPGQGNNEQFF.

This sequence joins TRBV5-1 and TRBJ2-7; 10 positions match TRBD2. The junction had 6 bases not matched to a gene; V was cut back by 0 bases and J by 3 bases. The germline gives CDR1 SGHRS, CDR2 YFSETQ. The CDR3 sequence is 16 residues long. CDR3 bases: TGCGCCAGCAGCTTGGGGTGGACTAGCGGCCTCTACGAGCAGTACTTC. Its translation: CASSLGWTSGLYEQYF.

The chain uses TRBV24-1 and TRBJ1-5; the match to TRBD1 covers 11 bases. The germline V gene encodes CDR1 KGHDR and CDR2 SFDVKD. The CDR3 covers 14 residues. The CDR3 DNA reads TGTGCGTATCCCGGGACAGGGGGATCTCAGCCCCAGCATTTT. Translating gives CAYPGTGGSQPQHF.

This clone was observed once. The chain has TRBV9 and TRBJ1-3; TRBD1 agrees at 9 bases. V lost 4 bases, J lost 0 bases, and 8 bases stayed unmatched. Germline V CDR1 and CDR2: SGDLS, YYNGEE. There are 17 residues in the CDR3. The DNA of the CDR3 is TGTGCCAGCAGCCTAGGACAGGGGTGGGTCTCTGGAAACACCATATATTTT. Its translation: CASSLGQGWVSGNTIYF.

The chain carries TRBV5-1 and TRBJ2-7; 10 bases align to TRBD2. CDR3 length: 15 amino acids. The V segment lost 4 bases and the J segment 0 bases; nucleotides outside the gene matches: 4. Germline CDR1 is SGHRS and CDR2 is YFSETQ. CDR3 protein: CASSGTSVSSYEQYF. For the CDR3, the DNA is TGCGCCAGCAGCGGGACTAGCGTTAGCTCCTACGAGCAGTACTTC.

J is TRBJ1-1 and V is TRBV7-2; no reliable D call. The CDR3 consists of 14 residues. Germline V gives CDR1 SGHTA, CDR2 FQGNSA. V was cut by 1 base and J by 3 bases, with 9 bases left in between. The CDR3, as DNA: TGTGCCAGCAGCTTAGGTACCCCGGACACTGAAGCTTTCTTT. It specifies CASSLGTPDTEAFF.

The chain carries TRBV7-8 and TRBJ2-1; a possible D gene is TRBD2 (5 bases). Trimming shortened V by 7 bases and J by 6 bases, and 25 bases separated the two germline ends. This CDR3 has 17 amino acids. Germline V gives CDR1 SGHVS, CDR2 FQNEAQ. CDR3 coding DNA: TGTGCCAGCAACCCCTTCCGGGGAAACGCTCCTGGCAATGAGCAGTTCTTC. Translation gives CASNPFRGNAPGNEQFF.

The chain links TRBV14 to TRBJ1-1; 7 positions match TRBD1. Germline V gene data show CDR1 as SGHDN and CDR2 as FVKESK. This CDR3 contains 16 residues. The junction had 8 bases not matched to a gene; V was cut back by 2 bases and J by 2 bases. The DNA for the CDR3 is TGTGCCAGCAGCCAACATTTAGGGGGCGTAAACACTGAAGCTTTCTTT. Amino acids: CASSQHLGGVNTEAFF.

A few counts support this clone. This chain connects TRBV10-3 to TRBJ2-3, with TRBD2 identical over 10 bases. V lost 5 bases and J lost 4; bases outside the gene matches: 6. Per the germline V gene, CDR1 is ENHRY and CDR2 is SYGVKD. The CDR3 length is 15 residues. The CDR3 DNA follows: TGTGCCATCAGTAGCTCTAGCGGGGGATCAGATACGCAGTATTTT. Its translation: CAISSSSGGSDTQYF.

The gene calls are TRBV12-5 and TRBJ2-3; no definite D call. Trimming stripped 6 bases from V and 7 bases from J, with 8 bases between. Germline loops: CDR1 LGHNT, CDR2 FRNRAP. The CDR3 covers 11 residues. The CDR3 coding sequence is TGTGCTAGTGGACTCTCTAATACGCAGTATTTT. Translating it yields CASGLSNTQYF.

The CDR3 sequence is CASSLGQGESGYTF. The CDR3 DNA reads as TGTGCCAGCAGCTTGGGACAGGGCGAATCTGGCTACACCTTC. The chain joins TRBV11-2 to TRBJ1-2, with 9 bases matching TRBD1. This CDR3 comprises 14 residues. Trimming at V came to 3 bases and at J to 7 bases, leaving 6 bases not matched to a gene. Germline V lookup: CDR1 SGHAT, CDR2 FQNNGV.

The rearrangement links TRBV9 to TRBJ2-7; D perhaps matches TRBD2 (6 bases). The CDR3 is 15 amino acids. Per the germline V gene, CDR1 is SGDLS and CDR2 is YYNGEE. V lost 0 bases and J 4 bases, leaving 14 bases between the germline ends. CDR3 protein: CASSVDGGVGYEQYF. The CDR3 DNA sequence: TGTGCCAGCAGCGTAGACGGAGGGGTGGGGTACGAGCAGTACTTC.